This T cell receptor (beta chain) appears in the sequencing data of a study of STAT5B mutations in CD4+ large granular lymphocyte leukemia. The table came from immunoSEQ multiplex PCR; TCRdb's copy has only in-frame clones and leaves some out. Of roughly 48,000 clones listed, roughly 70% are singletons. Of note for this clone: Its cognate antigen is unknown.

V dropped 0 bases and J dropped 3 bases, with 11 bases sitting between them. CDR1 GTSNPN and CDR2 SVGIG come from the germline V gene (reference sequence). This CDR3 has 15 residues. Study-level points and caveats: CD4-sorted patient repertoires seemed more clonal than healthy CD4+ repertoires. Higher CD4+ than CD8+ T-LGLL clonality might reflect small sample size. Compared with healthy controls (2/35), patient top clones favored TRBV06 (8/27).

The V and J genes are TRBV30 and TRBJ1-4; D remains ambiguous. The receptor's source is a human donor in good health. Source material: CD4+ T cells from blood buffy coats. The CDR3 is CAWSVIPEANEKLFF. CDR3 DNA sequence: TGTGCCTGGAGTGTGATCCCTGAAGCTAATGAAAAACTGTTTTTT.